Listed below are T cell receptor beta chains from one sample, sequenced in a study of CD8 T cells in Susac syndrome. TCRdb re-derived calls from the immunoSEQ multiplex PCR reads in MiXCR, one entry per CDR3 protein. Here the sample spans over 80,000 distinct CDR3 sequences, 85% to 95% being singletons. Sequenced input: CD8+ T cells from PBMCs. The receptor source for this set is a human donor in good health. Both conserved end residues are part of each CDR3. A D gene is named only where the DNA matches it firmly. Clone size is stated in some rows and not others, as once, few, many or a class when expanded.

NA	TRBV6-5	NA	TRBJ2-7	CASSFQAPYEQYF	TGTGCCAGCAGTTTCCAGGCCCCTTACGAGCAGTACTTC
NA	TRBV11-2	NA	TRBJ2-1	CASGSSYNEQFF	TGTGCCTCTGGGAGCTCCTACAATGAGCAGTTCTTC
NA	TRBV6-6	NA	TRBJ2-3	CASSYYPTDTQYF	TGTGCCAGCAGTTACTACCCCACAGATACGCAGTATTTT
NA	TRBV9	TRBD2	TRBJ2-1	CASSVGGEGSYNEQFF	TGTGCCAGCAGCGTAGGAGGGGAGGGGTCCTACAATGAGCAGTTCTTC
NA	TRBV7-8	NA	TRBJ2-5	CASGNTQTEYQETQYF	TGTGCCAGCGGGAATACTCAGACTGAGTACCAAGAGACCCAGTACTTC
NA	TRBV27	NA	TRBJ2-5	CASSWRQQETQYF	TGTGCCAGCAGTTGGCGGCAGCAAGAGACCCAGTACTTC
NA	TRBV12-3/TRBV12-4	NA	TRBJ2-1	CASSLGPLEQFF	TGTGCCAGCAGTCTAGGACCTCTTGAGCAGTTCTTC
NA	TRBV6-1	NA	TRBJ2-7	CATRVAYEQYF	TGTGCCACCAGGGTGGCCTACGAGCAGTACTTC
NA	TRBV29-1	NA	TRBJ1-1	CSVAGGNTEAFF	TGCAGCGTTGCTGGGGGCAACACTGAAGCTTTCTTT
NA	TRBV9	NA	TRBJ1-5	CASSGDSSNQPQHF	TGTGCCAGCAGCGGAGACAGTAGCAATCAGCCCCAGCATTTT
NA	TRBV5-6	NA	TRBJ1-2	CASSLGIGTRGYTF	TGTGCCAGCAGCTTGGGTATAGGGACCCGTGGCTACACCTTC
once	TRBV9	NA	TRBJ1-1	CASSAPGGNTEAFF	TGTGCCAGCAGCGCCCCGGGAGGGAACACTGAAGCTTTCTTT
NA	TRBV12-5	TRBD2	TRBJ2-5	CASGLVRVAGGEGTQYF	TGTGCTAGTGGTTTGGTACGGGTAGCGGGGGGGGAGGGAACCCAGTACTTC
NA	TRBV7-3	TRBD1	TRBJ2-1	CASSLTDRGHYNEQFF	TGTGCCAGCAGCTTAACAGACAGGGGGCACTACAATGAGCAGTTCTTC
NA	TRBV9	NA	TRBJ1-1	CASSNREDETEAFF	TGTGCCAGCAGCAACAGGGAAGATGAAACTGAAGCTTTCTTT
NA	TRBV13	NA	TRBJ2-7	CASSFSVGGEQYF	TGTGCCAGCAGCTTTTCTGTGGGGGGCGAGCAGTACTTC
once	TRBV4-1	TRBD1	TRBJ2-6	CASSQIWGTGNSGANVLTF	TGCGCCAGCAGCCAAATTTGGGGGACAGGGAACTCTGGGGCCAACGTCCTGACTTTC
NA	TRBV11-2	NA	TRBJ2-1	CASSLGPGTGNEQFF	TGTGCCAGCAGCTTAGGGCCCGGGACTGGCAATGAGCAGTTCTTC
NA	TRBV12-3/TRBV12-4	NA	TRBJ2-1	CASLTSGDEQFF	TGTGCCAGCTTAACCTCGGGGGATGAGCAGTTCTTC
NA	TRBV19	NA	TRBJ1-5	CASSIVGSSGRPQHF	TGTGCCAGTAGTATAGTGGGAAGTAGTGGTCGGCCCCAGCATTTT
NA	TRBV7-6	NA	TRBJ2-5	CASSYPSISFQETQYF	TGTGCCAGCAGCTACCCCTCCATCAGTTTCCAAGAGACCCAGTACTTC
NA	TRBV5-4	TRBD1	TRBJ1-1	CASSSRTGKITEAFF	TGTGCCAGCAGCTCACGGACAGGAAAAATCACTGAAGCTTTCTTT
NA	TRBV6-5	TRBD1	TRBJ2-7	CASSYSYRGLSSEQYF	TGTGCCAGCAGTTACTCGTATAGGGGGCTATCTTCCGAGCAGTACTTC
NA	TRBV27	NA	TRBJ1-1	CASSHDRHTEAFF	TGTGCCAGCAGTCACGACAGGCACACTGAAGCTTTCTTT
NA	TRBV20-1	TRBD1	TRBJ2-7	CSAIDREYEQYF	TGCAGTGCTATTGACAGGGAGTACGAGCAGTACTTC
NA	TRBV25-1	TRBD1	TRBJ1-1	CASSEWTGDSFF	TGTGCCAGCAGTGAATGGACAGGGGATTCTTTCTTT
NA	TRBV27	NA	TRBJ1-1	CASSATGGWTEAFF	TGTGCCAGCAGTGCTACAGGAGGATGGACTGAAGCTTTCTTT
NA	TRBV29-1	TRBD1	TRBJ2-7	CSVAEGTGPLEQYF	TGCAGCGTTGCTGAAGGGACAGGCCCCCTCGAGCAGTACTTC
NA	TRBV7-9	NA	TRBJ1-1	CASRWPGTEAFF	TGTGCCAGCAGGTGGCCGGGGACTGAAGCTTTCTTT
NA	TRBV28	TRBD1	TRBJ1-4	CASRGQGLFF	TGTGCCAGCAGGGGACAGGGACTGTTTTTT
NA	TRBV19	NA	TRBJ1-1	CASSHGLHEAFF	TGTGCCAGTAGCCACGGGCTTCATGAAGCTTTCTTT
NA	TRBV27	NA	TRBJ2-1	CASSLRERYEQFF	TGTGCCAGCAGTTTGAGGGAGCGTTATGAGCAGTTCTTC
once	TRBV13	TRBD2	TRBJ2-5	CASSLLAGPQETQYF	TGTGCCAGCAGCCTTCTAGCGGGACCTCAAGAGACCCAGTACTTC
NA	TRBV9	TRBD1	TRBJ2-5	CASSADRGDETQYF	TGTGCCAGCAGCGCGGACAGGGGCGACGAGACCCAGTACTTC
NA	TRBV19	NA	TRBJ2-7	CASSIGDTVYEQYF	TGTGCCAGTAGTATTGGAGATACTGTCTACGAGCAGTACTTC
NA	TRBV5-6	NA	TRBJ1-2	CASSLTASNNYGYTF	TGTGCCAGCAGCCTGACAGCTTCCAATAACTATGGCTACACCTTC
NA	TRBV10-3	NA	TRBJ1-2	CAISSGLGPYGYTF	TGTGCCATCAGTAGTGGCTTGGGGCCCTATGGCTACACCTTC
NA	TRBV21-1	NA	TRBJ1-6	CASSKATGQKNNSPLHF	TGTGCCAGCAGCAAGGCGACTGGACAGAAAAATAATTCACCCCTCCACTTT
NA	TRBV6-4	NA	TRBJ2-6	CASSVRSGANVLTF	TGTGCCAGCAGCGTACGCTCTGGGGCCAACGTCCTGACTTTC
NA	TRBV5-8	NA	TRBJ1-4	CASSFLQGLAEKLFF	TGTGCCAGCAGCTTCTTGCAGGGGCTAGCTGAAAAACTGTTTTTT
NA	TRBV10-3	NA	TRBJ2-2	CAISDHDRNTGELFF	TGTGCCATCAGTGACCACGACAGAAACACCGGGGAGCTGTTTTTT
NA	TRBV4-2	NA	TRBJ1-4	CASSQASQGLSEKLFF	TGTGCCAGCAGCCAAGCTTCCCAGGGGTTAAGTGAAAAACTGTTTTTT
NA	TRBV3-1	NA	TRBJ1-1	CASSQDPANTEAFF	TGTGCCAGCAGCCAAGATCCGGCGAACACTGAAGCTTTCTTT
NA	TRBV7-9	TRBD1	TRBJ1-2	CASSPSDRELYGYTF	TGTGCCAGCAGCCCTTCCGACAGGGAATTATACGGCTACACCTTC